The T cell receptor beta chain under discussion was sequenced for a study of shared clonotypes between healthy human individuals. Running of the assay took place at deep level. Method: immunoSEQ multiplex PCR; TCRdb's copy keeps in-frame clones and lacks some. The top ten hold approximately 12% of the sample, which has fewer than 600,000 clones, about 80% seen once. The CDR3 spans 15 residues. Germline V gene sequence: CDR1 MDHEN, CDR2 SYDVKM. V trimming: 6 bases; J trimming: 6 bases; junction bases outside the gene matches: 4. The specimen was PBMCs. This chain connects TRBV28 to TRBJ2-1; 14 positions match TRBD2. This TCR was recovered from a woman aged 40 to 50 in good health. Some clones in this sample may be carry-over from other donors' samples. CDR3 coding DNA: TGTGCCAGCAGCGCCGGGACTAGCGGGAGCAATGAGCAGTTCTTC. Protein: CASSAGTSGSNEQFF. The full variable domain, rest sourced from reference TRBV28 and TRBJ2-1, is DVKVTQSSRYLVKRTGEKVFLECVQDMDHENMFWYRQDPGLGLRLIYFSYDVKMKEKGDIPEGYSVSREKKERFSLILESASTNQTSMYLCASSAGTSGSNEQFFGPGTRLTVL.